This T cell receptor beta chain emerged from a study of cytomegalovirus exposure and HLA in healthy donors. Germline V gene sequence: CDR1 GTSNPN, CDR2 SVGIG (reference sequence). The CDR3 contains 14 residues. Trimming cost V 1 base and J 15 bases, with 22 bases left between them. The PCR used 60 Vbeta and 13 Jbeta primers. Sequenced by immunoSEQ multiplex PCR; TCRdb stores in-frame clones only, minus some. The sample yields under 250,000 clones, about 77% seen once. The gene calls are TRBV30 and TRBJ2-1, with D tentatively TRBD2 (7 bases). The sequence derives from a boy younger than 18 in good health and CMV-seronegative. Input material: PBMCs. The CDR3 DNA is TGTGCCTGGAGTGGTAGCGGAGGGGGGGGCCCCCGGTTCTTC. It is translated as CAWSGSGGGGPRFF.